One T cell receptor beta chain is described in this entry. Treatment noted: oral pan-JAK inhibitor, 5-10 mg twice daily. RNA was extracted and reverse transcribed into cDNA as the sequencing template. Sequenced by immunoSEQ multiplex PCR; TCRdb stores in-frame clones only, minus some. The sample has tens of thousands of clones, roughly 46% seen once; the top ten hold roughly 22%. The CDR3 has 14 residues. Trimming cost V 5 bases and J 7 bases, with 14 bases left between them. Germline lookup yields CDR1 SGHTA and CDR2 FQGNSA. This sample is part of a study of CD8+ T cells in alopecia areata. The rearrangement joins TRBV7-2 to TRBJ2-2; perhaps D is TRBD1 or TRBD2 (5 bases each). The source was CD8+ T cells sorted from blood, collected around week 37, from a patient treated with tofacitinib. The clonotype was recovered from a human donor with alopecia areata. The CDR3 DNA reads TGTGCCAGCAGCCCAGAGAATGGGGGCGGGGAGCTGTTTTTT. It encodes CASSPENGGGELFF.